This T cell receptor (beta chain) is from a study of shared clonotypes between healthy human individuals. Only CD45RO-negative cells positively selected for CCR7 counted as naive CD8 cells, so terminally differentiated effector memory CD45RA+ cells were excluded. The CDR3 has 16 amino acids. CDR1 is MRHNA, CDR2 SNTAGT, per germline. The trim removed 2 bases at V and 6 bases at J, leaving 10 bases unmatched. The data were produced by immunoSEQ multiplex PCR, yet TCRdb's version contains in-frame clones alone and is incomplete. Counted here are 2 million or so clones, 85% to 95% occurring once; the ten biggest clones make up 1.1%.

The sequenced material came from naive CD8+ T cells sorted from blood. The rearrangement joins TRBV6-4 to TRBJ2-3, with 8 bases that match TRBD2. This TCR was sampled from a man between 18 and 29 years old in good health. The CDR3 DNA reads TGTGCCAGCAGTGACGTCGGGGGGGGCGCATTTGATACGCAGTATTTT. Its protein is CASSDVGGGAFDTQYF.